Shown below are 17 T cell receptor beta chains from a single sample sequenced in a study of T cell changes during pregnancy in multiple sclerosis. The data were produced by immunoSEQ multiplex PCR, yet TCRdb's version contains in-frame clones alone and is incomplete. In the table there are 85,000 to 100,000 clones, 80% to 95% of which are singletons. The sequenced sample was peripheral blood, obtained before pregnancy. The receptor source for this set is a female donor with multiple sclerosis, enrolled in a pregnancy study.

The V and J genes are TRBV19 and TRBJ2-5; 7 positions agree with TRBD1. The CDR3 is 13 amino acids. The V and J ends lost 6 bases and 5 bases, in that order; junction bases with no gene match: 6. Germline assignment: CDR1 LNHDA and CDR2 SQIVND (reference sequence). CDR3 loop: CASSRQGSETQYF. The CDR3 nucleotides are TGTGCCAGTAGCCGACAGGGTTCGGAGACCCAGTACTTC.

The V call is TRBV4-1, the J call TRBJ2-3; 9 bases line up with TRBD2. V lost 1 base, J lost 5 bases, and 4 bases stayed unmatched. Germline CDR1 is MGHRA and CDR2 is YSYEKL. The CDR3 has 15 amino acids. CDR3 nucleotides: TGCGCCAGCAGCCAAGTAGAGACTAGCGGAGATACGCAGTATTTT. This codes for CASSQVETSGDTQYF.

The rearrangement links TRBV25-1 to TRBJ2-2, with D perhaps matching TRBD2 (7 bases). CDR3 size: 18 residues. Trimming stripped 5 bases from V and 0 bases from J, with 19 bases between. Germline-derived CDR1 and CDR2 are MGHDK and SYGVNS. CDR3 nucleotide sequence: TGTGCCAGCAGTCACCTCTCGCGGGGGCCCGCGAACACCGGGGAGCTGTTTTTT. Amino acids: CASSHLSRGPANTGELFF.

The CDR3 region has the DNA TGTGCCAGCAGGCTCTACCCAGGACAGGACGAAGCTTTCTTT. Protein sequence: CASRLYPGQDEAFF. V usage is TRBV6-6 and J usage is TRBJ1-1, with 7 nucleotides matching TRBD1. The length of the CDR3 is 14 residues. Germline assignment: CDR1 MNHNY and CDR2 SVGAGI (reference sequence). J gave up 8 bases and V 6 bases, and 12 bases lay outside the gene matches.

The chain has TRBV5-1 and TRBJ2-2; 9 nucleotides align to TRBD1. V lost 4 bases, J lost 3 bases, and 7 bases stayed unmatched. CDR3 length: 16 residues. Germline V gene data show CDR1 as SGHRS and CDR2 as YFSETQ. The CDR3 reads CASSTSTGGYTGELFF. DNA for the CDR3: TGCGCCAGCAGCACTTCGACAGGGGGATACACCGGGGAGCTGTTTTTT. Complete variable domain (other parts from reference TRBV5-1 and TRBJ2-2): KAGVTQTPRYLIKTRGQQVTLSCSPISGHRSVSWYQQTPGQGLQFLFEYFSETQRNKGNFPGRFSGRQFSNSRSEMNVSTLELGDSALYLCASSTSTGGYTGELFFGEGSRLTVL.

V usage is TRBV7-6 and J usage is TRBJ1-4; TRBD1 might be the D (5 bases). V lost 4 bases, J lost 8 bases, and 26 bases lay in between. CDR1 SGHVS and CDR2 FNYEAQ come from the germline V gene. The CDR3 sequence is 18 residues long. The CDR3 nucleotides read TGTGCCAGCAGCTCGCTCCTAATAAATCGGGGGTTAGGCGAAAAACTGTTTTTT. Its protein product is CASSSLLINRGLGEKLFF.

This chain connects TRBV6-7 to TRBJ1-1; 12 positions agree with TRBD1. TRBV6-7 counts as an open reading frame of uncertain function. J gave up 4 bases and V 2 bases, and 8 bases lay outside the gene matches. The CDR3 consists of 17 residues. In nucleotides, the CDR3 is TGTGCCAGCAGTTACCCTGGGACAGGGGGCTTTGTCACTGAAGCTTTCTTT. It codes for CASSYPGTGGFVTEAFF.

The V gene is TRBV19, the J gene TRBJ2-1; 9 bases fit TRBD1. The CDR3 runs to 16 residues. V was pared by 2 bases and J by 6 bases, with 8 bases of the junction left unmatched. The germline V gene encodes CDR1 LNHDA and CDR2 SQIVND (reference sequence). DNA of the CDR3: TGTGCCAGTAGTATACAGGGACAGGGCTCGAGCAATGAGCAGTTCTTC. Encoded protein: CASSIQGQGSSNEQFF.

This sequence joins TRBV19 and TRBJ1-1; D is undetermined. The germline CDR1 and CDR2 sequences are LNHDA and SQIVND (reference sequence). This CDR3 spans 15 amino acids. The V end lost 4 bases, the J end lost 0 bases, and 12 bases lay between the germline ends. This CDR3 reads CASSTTRLMNTEAFF. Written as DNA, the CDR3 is TGTGCCAGTAGTACCACTCGCTTAATGAACACTGAAGCTTTCTTT. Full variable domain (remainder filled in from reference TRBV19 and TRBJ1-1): DGGITQSPKYLFRKEGQNVTLSCEQNLNHDAMYWYRQDPGQGLRLIYYSQIVNDFQKGDIAEGYSVSREKKESFPLTVTSAQKNPTAFYLCASSTTRLMNTEAFFGQGTRLTVV.

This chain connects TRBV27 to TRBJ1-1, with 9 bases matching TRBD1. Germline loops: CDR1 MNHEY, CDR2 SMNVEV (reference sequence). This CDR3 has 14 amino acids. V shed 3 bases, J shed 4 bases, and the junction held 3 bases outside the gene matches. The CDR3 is CASSFQTGGTEAFF. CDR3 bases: TGTGCCAGCAGTTTTCAGACAGGGGGCACTGAAGCTTTCTTT.

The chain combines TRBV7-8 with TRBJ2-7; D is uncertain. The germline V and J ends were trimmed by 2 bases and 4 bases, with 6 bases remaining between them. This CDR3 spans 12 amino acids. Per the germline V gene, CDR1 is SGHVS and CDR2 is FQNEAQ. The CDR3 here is CASSLISYEQYF. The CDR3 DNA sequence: TGTGCCAGCAGCTTAATCAGTTACGAGCAGTACTTC.

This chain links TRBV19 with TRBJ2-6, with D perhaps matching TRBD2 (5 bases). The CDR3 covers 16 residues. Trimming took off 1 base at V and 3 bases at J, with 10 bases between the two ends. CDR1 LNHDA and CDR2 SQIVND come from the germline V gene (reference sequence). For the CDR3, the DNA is TGTGCCAGTAGTATAGCGGGGTCTGTTGGGGCCAACGTCCTGACTTTC. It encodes CASSIAGSVGANVLTF.

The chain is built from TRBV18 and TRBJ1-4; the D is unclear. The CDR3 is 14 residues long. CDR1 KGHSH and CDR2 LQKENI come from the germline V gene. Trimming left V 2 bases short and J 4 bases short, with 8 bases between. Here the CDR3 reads CASSPALVNEKLFF. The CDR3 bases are TGTGCCAGCTCACCAGCGTTGGTTAATGAAAAACTGTTTTTT.

The CDR3 here is CASSLDRIGTKYNEQFF. The CDR3 coding sequence is TGTGCCAGCAGCTTAGATCGTATAGGAACTAAGTACAATGAGCAGTTCTTC. V gene TRBV11-3 combines with J gene TRBJ2-1; D is ambiguous. With 0 bases removed from V and 4 bases from J, the gap between germline ends came to 16 bases. Germline values: CDR1 SGHNT, CDR2 YENEEA. The CDR3 has 17 amino acids. The variable domain in full, completed from reference TRBV11-3 and TRBJ2-1, reads EAGVVQSPRYKIIEKKQPVAFWCNPISGHNTLYWYLQNLGQGPELLIRYENEEAVDDSQLPKDRFSAERLKGVDSTLKIQPAELGDSAVYLCASSLDRIGTKYNEQFFGPGTRLTVL.

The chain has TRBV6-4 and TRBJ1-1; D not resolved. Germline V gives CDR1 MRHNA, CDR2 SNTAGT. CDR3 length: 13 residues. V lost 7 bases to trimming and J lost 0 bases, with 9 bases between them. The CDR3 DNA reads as TGTGCCAGCAAGCAAGAGATGAACACTGAAGCTTTCTTT. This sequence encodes CASKQEMNTEAFF.

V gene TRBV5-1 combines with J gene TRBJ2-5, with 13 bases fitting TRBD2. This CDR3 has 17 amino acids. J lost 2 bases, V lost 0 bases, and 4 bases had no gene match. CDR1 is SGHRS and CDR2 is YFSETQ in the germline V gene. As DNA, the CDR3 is TGCGCCAGCAGCTTGGGACTAGCGGGGGGTACACAAGAGACCCAGTACTTC. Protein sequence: CASSLGLAGGTQETQYF.

In DNA, the CDR3 is TGTGCCAGCAGTGAAGGGCTTTCATTTCCGCCAAGATTAACGGGGGGGGTCAAAAACATTCAGTACTTC. Translation gives CASSEGLSFPPRLTGGVKNIQYF. The genes are TRBV6-1 and TRBJ2-4, with 8 bases identical to TRBD2. V shed 1 base, J shed 3 bases, and the junction held 26 bases outside the gene matches. The CDR3 covers 23 residues. The V gene's germline CDR1 is MNHNS and CDR2 SASEGT.